This T cell receptor (beta chain) was captured in a study of T cells in Graves' hyperthyroidism and ophthalmopathy (dated 2019 in TCRdb). Background on the whole study: Peripheral blood was collected at initial diagnosis, before any treatment. In more than 5 Graves' hyperthyroidism patients, the study also compared T-cell repertoires from thyroid tissue with T-cell repertoires from blood. Prospective prediction of ophthalmopathy was tested in an independent validation cohort consisting of 18 hyperthyroidism patients and around 16 patients who later progressed to ophthalmopathy. For training and testing, the approximately 97 patients in the discovery cohort were randomly divided in a 7:3 ratio. A discovery cohort of approximately 100 patients, fewer than 50 with Graves' ophthalmopathy and roughly 59 with stable Graves' hyperthyroidism, was used to find distinguishing TCR V-J signatures. According to the paper, TCR Vbeta CDR3 sequencing was carried out on approximately 140 peripheral blood samples, which came from 40 to 45 ophthalmopathy, approximately 72 hyperthyroidism and approximately 17 progressor patients. Once sampling was done, hyperthyroidism patients were given methimazole at a starting dose of 30 mg daily, whereas ophthalmopathy patients were given high-dose intravenous methylprednisolone. The research as a whole found: Most expanded thyroid clonotypes (frequency above 0.001) were also detected in blood, suggesting blood repertoires may reflect thyroid immune responses. Sample size was not statistically predetermined, and blinding of investigators to group allocation was not performed. A 13 V-J signature model separated ophthalmopathy from stable hyperthyroidism, with about 90% sensitivity and roughly 82% specificity in cross-validation and 80%/75% in testing. In validation, progression to ophthalmopathy was predicted by the model with almost 71% sensitivity and 72% to 85% specificity, a median of 6.5 months before onset.

Amplification of TCR beta CDR3 regions was carried out from RNA transcripts. For the first round of RT-PCR on the TCR CDR3, the HTBI primer set was used together with the Qiagen OneStep RT-PCR kit. Libraries were constructed in a second round of multiplex PCR, after which size selection and purification were performed. Sequencing of the libraries was done on an Illumina HiSeq2000 using paired-end 100 bp reads. The authors' analysis ran thus. SOAPnuke was used to process the raw data, with reads discarded if the reads contained adapters or uncalled bases, had a mean Phred below 15, or lacked an exact constant-primer or identifier match. COPE v1.2.5 was used to merge high-quality paired reads, and clonotypes were defined as unique nucleotide sequences. MiTCR v1.1 was used to align clonotypes to the IMGT TRBV, TRBD and TRBJ reference segments. The analysis was restricted to V-J combinations with a frequency above 0.0001, which together covered 99.2% of the repertoires. The TCS score was defined as F50 (clonal expansion) divided by E x V (chaos), with BLOSUM62-based TCRdist calculated between CDR3 peptides within each V-J. Welch's t-statistics and random forest reduced 514 V-J features to some 14, which were used in a naive Bayes classifier (R e1071). TCRdb passed the public sequencing reads through fastp at Q25 and MiXCR, retaining productive beta sequences. Duplicate CDR3 protein sequences are folded into a single record with the most common DNA and genes. What appears here as the V and J calls and clone size reflects TCRdb's work, not the paper's. The sample contains some 360,000 distinct CDR3 sequences, around 18% of them found a single time. Jointly, the top ten make up less than 20% of the sample.

Ophthalmopathy patients had moderately to severely active disease, with a Clinical Activity Score of 3 or more, a NOSPECS grade of 4 or more, and a disease duration of less than 3 months. The study excluded patients with uncontrolled infections, other autoimmune diseases, pregnancy or lactation. Clinical symptoms, serum thyroxine and TRAb, thyroid ultrasound, and orbital computed tomography formed the basis for the diagnoses. PBMCs were separated from under 12 ml of fresh peripheral blood using Ficoll-Paque density gradient centrifugation. Trizol reagent was used to extract total RNA, and RNA quality was then checked on an Agilent 2100 Bioanalyzer. The table lists this clonotype with a few counts. The antigen it recognizes is unknown. Within one base of it there is no much larger clone, and no base qualities were kept. What was sequenced was blood. The TCR comes from a woman aged 40 to 49 with Graves' ophthalmopathy.

The CDR3 here reads CASSSRDRVPEETQYF. The bases are TGTGCCAGCAGTTCGAGGGACAGGGTACCAGAAGAGACCCAGTACTTC. This chain joins TRBV28 to TRBJ2-5; 9 bases in the middle match TRBD1. CDR1 MDHEN and CDR2 SYDVKM were looked up in the germline V gene. The CDR3 sequence holds 16 residues, the cysteine and phenylalanine included. CDR3 DNA only is kept here, 48 bases in frame from base 1. From V the trimming removes 4 bases and from J it removes 3 bases, while the gene matches leave 9 bases of the junction unaccounted for.